The sequence of this T cell receptor beta chain was determined in a study of blood T cell repertoires in COVID-19. Across the whole study: The analysed material was cDNA or gDNA that came from T cells, B-cell-depleted T cells, or PBMCs.

Assay used: immunoSEQ multiplex PCR; TCRdb lists only in-frame clones, some missing. There are tens of thousands of clones in the sample; approximately 80% occur only once, and less than 12% lies in the top ten. The CDR3 sequence is 17 residues long. Trimming removed 3 bases at V and 4 bases at J, with 22 bases between. CDR1 is MDHEN and CDR2 is SYDVKM in the germline V gene. The specimen sequenced was peripheral blood. The clonotype was recovered from a man aged 55 to 70 in a cohort sampled during active COVID-19. This sequence joins TRBV28 and TRBJ2-7; the D gene is possibly TRBD1 (5 bases). The CDR3, as DNA: TGTGCCAGCAGTTTCTATGCCGAGGTGACAGCCACTTACGAGCAGTACTTC. Translated: CASSFYAEVTATYEQYF.